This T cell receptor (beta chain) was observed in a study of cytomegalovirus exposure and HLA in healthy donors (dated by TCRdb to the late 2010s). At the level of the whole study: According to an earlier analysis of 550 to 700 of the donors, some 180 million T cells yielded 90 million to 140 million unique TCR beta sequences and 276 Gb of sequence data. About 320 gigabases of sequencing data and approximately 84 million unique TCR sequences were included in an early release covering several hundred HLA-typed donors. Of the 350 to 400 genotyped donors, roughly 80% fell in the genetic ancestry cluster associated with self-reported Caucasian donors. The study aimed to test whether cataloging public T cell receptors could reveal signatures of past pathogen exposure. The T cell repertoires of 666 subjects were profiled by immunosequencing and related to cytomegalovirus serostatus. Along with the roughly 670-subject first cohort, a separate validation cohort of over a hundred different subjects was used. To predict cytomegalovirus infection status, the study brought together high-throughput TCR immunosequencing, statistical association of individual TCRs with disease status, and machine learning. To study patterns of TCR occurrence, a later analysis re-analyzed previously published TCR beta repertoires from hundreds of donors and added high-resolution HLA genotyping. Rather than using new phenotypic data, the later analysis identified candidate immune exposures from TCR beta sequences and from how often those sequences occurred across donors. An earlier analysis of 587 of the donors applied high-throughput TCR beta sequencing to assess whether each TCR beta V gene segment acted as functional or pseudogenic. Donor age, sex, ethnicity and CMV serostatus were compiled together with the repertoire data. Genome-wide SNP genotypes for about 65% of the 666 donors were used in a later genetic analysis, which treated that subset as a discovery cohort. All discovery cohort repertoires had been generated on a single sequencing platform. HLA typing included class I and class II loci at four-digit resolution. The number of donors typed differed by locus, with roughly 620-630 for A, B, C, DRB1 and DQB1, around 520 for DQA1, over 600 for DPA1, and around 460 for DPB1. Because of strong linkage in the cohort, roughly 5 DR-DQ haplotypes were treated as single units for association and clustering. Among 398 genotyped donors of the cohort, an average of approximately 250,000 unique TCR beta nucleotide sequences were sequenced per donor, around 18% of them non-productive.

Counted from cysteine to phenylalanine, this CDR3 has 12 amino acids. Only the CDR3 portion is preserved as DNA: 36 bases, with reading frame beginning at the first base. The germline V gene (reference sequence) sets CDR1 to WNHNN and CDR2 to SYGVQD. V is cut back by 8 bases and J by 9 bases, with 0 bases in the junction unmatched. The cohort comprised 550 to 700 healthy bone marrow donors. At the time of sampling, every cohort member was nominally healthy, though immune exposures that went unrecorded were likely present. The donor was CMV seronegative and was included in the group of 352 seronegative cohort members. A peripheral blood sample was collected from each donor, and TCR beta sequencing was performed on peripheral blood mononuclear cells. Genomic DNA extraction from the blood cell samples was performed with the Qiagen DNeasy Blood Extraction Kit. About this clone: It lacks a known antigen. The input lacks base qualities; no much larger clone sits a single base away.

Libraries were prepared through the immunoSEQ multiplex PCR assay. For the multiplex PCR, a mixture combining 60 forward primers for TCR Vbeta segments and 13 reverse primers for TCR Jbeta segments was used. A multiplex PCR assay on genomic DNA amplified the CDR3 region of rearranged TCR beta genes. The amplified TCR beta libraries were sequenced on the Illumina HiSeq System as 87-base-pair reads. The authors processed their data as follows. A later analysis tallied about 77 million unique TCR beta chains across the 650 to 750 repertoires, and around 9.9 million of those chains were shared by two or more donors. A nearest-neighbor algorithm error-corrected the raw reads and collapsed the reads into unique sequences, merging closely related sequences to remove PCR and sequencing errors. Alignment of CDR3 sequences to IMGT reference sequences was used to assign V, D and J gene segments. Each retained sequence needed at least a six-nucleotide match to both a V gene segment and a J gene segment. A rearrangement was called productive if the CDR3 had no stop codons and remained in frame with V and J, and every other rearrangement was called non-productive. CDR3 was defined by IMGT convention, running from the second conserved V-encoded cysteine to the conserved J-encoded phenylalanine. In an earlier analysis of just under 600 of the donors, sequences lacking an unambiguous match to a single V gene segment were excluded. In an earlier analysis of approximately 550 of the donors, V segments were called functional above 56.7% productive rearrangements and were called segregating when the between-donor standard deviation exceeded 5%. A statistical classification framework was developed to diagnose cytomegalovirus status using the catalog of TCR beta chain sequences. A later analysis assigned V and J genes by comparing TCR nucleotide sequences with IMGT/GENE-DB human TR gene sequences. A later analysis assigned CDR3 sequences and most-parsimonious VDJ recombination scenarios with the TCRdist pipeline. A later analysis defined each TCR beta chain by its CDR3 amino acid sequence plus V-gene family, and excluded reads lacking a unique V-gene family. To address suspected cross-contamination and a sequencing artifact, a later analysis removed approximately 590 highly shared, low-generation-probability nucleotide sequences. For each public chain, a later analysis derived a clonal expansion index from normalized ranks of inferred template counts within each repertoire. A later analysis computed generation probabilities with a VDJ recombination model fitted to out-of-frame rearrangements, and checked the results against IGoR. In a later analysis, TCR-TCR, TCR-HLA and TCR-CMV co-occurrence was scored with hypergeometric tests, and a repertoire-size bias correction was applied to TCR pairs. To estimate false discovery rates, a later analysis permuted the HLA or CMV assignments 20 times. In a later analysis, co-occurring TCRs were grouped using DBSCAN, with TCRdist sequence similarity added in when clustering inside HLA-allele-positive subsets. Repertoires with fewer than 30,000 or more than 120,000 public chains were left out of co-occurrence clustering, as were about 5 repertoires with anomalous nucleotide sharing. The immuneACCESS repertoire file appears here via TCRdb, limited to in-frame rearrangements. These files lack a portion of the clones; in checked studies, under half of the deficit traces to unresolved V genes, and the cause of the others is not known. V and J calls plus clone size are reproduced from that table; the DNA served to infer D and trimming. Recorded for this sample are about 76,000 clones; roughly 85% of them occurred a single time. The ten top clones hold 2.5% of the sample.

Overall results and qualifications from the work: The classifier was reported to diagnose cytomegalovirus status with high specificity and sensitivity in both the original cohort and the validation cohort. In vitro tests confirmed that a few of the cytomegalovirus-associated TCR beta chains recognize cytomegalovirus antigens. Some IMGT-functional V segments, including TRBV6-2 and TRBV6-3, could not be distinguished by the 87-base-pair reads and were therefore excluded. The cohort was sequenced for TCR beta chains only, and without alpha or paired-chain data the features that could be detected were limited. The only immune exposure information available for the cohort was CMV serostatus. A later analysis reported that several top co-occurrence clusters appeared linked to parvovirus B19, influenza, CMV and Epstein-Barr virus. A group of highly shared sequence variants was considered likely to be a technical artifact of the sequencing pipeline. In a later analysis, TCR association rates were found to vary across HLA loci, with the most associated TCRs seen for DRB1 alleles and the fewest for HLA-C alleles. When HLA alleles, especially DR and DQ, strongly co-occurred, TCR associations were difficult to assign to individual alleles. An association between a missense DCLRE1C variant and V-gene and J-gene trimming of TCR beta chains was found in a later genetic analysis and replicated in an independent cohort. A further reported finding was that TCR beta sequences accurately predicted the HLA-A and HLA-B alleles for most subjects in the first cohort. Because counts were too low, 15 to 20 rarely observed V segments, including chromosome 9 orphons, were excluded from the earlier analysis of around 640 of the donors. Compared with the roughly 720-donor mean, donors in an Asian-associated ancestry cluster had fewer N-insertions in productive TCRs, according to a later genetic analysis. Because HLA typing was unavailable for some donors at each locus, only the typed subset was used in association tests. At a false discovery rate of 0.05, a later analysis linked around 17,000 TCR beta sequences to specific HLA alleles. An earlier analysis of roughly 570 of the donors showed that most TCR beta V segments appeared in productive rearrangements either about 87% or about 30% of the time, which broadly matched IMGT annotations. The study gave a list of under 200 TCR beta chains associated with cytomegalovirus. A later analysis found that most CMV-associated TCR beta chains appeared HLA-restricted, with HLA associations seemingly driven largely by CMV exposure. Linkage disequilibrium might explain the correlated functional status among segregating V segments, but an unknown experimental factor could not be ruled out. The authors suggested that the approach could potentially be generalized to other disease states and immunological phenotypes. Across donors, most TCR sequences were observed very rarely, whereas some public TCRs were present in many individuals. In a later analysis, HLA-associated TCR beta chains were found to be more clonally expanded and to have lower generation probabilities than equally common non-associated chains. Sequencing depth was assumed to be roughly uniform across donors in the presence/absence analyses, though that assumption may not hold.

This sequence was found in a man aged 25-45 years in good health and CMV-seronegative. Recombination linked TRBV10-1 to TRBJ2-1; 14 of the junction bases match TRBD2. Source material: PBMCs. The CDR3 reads CASGLAGGEQFF. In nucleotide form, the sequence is TGCGCCAGCGGACTAGCGGGAGGTGAGCAGTTCTTC.